Listed here are 7 T cell receptor beta chains from one sample, sequenced in a study of cytomegalovirus exposure and HLA in healthy donors (dated by TCRdb to about 2017). Libraries were built with the immunoSEQ multiplex PCR assay. The multiplex PCR relied on a mix of 60 forward primers for TCR Vbeta segments and 13 reverse primers for TCR Jbeta segments. Imported from immuneACCESS, the table was reduced by TCRdb to in-frame sequences with V and J called. These copies leave out some clones; in studies compared against another copy, an unresolved V gene accounts for under half, and the cause of the remainder is not known. This sample is represented by roughly 130,000 clones; more than 8% of them were singletons. The ten largest clonotypes hold about 5.5% of the sample. The sequenced sample was PBMCs. These receptors came from a man in his forties or fifties in good health and CMV-seronegative.

The chain recombines TRBV6-1 with TRBJ1-5, with TRBD1 identical over 9 bases. The V gene end was trimmed by 6 bases and the J gene end by 6 bases; junction bases not matched to a gene: 6. In germline, CDR1 is MNHNS, CDR2 SASEGT. The CDR3 spans 14 residues. This CDR3 reads CASSYRGRVQPQHF. In DNA form, the CDR3 reads TGTGCCAGCAGCTACAGGGGGCGCGTTCAGCCCCAGCATTTT.

J is TRBJ1-2 and V is TRBV19; D ambiguous. The CDR3 sequence is 12 residues long. Deletions cut 3 bases from V and 2 bases from J, with 4 bases between. Germline V gene lookup returns CDR1 LNHDA and CDR2 SQIVND (reference sequence). The DNA for the CDR3 is TGTGCCAGTAGTATCCAAAACTATGGCTACACCTTC. Its protein product is CASSIQNYGYTF. Filled out from reference TRBV19 and TRBJ1-2, the complete variable domain reads DGGITQSPKYLFRKEGQNVTLSCEQNLNHDAMYWYRQDPGQGLRLIYYSQIVNDFQKGDIAEGYSVSREKKESFPLTVTSAQKNPTAFYLCASSIQNYGYTFGSGTRLTVV.

This clone was seen a few times. V is TRBV11-2 and J is TRBJ2-1, with TRBD2 matching over 10 bases. Trimming removed 1 base from V and 5 bases from J; junction bases left unmatched: 5. Looked up from germline, CDR1 is SGHAT and CDR2 is FQNNGV. This CDR3 is built from 16 residues. CDR3 DNA: TGTGCCAGCAGCTTAGTAGCGGGGGGATCTCACAATGAGCAGTTCTTC. Translating gives CASSLVAGGSHNEQFF. The full variable domain, completed using reference TRBV11-2 and TRBJ2-1, is EAGVAQSPRYKIIEKRQSVAFWCNPISGHATLYWYQQILGQGPKLLIQFQNNGVVDDSQLPKDRFSAERLKGVDSTLKIQPAKLEDSAVYLCASSLVAGGSHNEQFFGPGTRLTVL.

This clone was seen more than once but under ten times. The chain is built from TRBV5-6 and TRBJ1-2, with 12 nucleotides matching TRBD1. This CDR3 region has 17 residues. V was clipped by 4 bases and J by 5 bases; unmatched bases: 12. CDR1 is SGHDT, CDR2 YYEEEE, per germline. CDR3: CASSPGTGGVRFYGYTF. The CDR3 nucleotides read TGTGCCAGCAGCCCAGGGACAGGGGGCGTACGTTTTTATGGCTACACCTTC.

This clone turned up a few times. The rearrangement joins TRBV12-5 to TRBJ2-7; TRBD1 matches at 7 bases. Germline V gene sequence: CDR1 LGHNT, CDR2 FRNRAP. Trimming took 0 bases from V and 2 from J; bases not matched to a gene: 16. The CDR3 is made up of 19 amino acids. In nucleotides, the CDR3 is TGTGCTAGTGGTTTGGTCGACCGGTCCCTCAACAGGGGTACCTACGAGCAGTACTTC. This codes for CASGLVDRSLNRGTYEQYF.

The chain joins TRBV5-8 to TRBJ2-4; 8 nucleotides match TRBD1. The CDR3 has 14 residues. V shed 4 bases and J 7 bases; nucleotides not matched to a gene: 7. From germline, CDR1 is SGHTS and CDR2 YDEGEE. Here the CDR3 DNA reads TGTGCCAGCAGCGCGGGACAGGAACTGAACATTCAGTACTTC. Translating it yields CASSAGQELNIQYF.

This clone was seen more than once but under ten times. V and J are TRBV30 and TRBJ2-2; D gene unclear. CDR1 and CDR2 from the germline V gene are GTSNPN and SVGIG (reference sequence). The ends were cut back, 0 bases at V and 4 bases at J, with 6 bases in the middle. The length of the CDR3 is 13 residues. In DNA form, the CDR3 reads TGTGCCTGGAGTGTAACCAGCACCGGGGAGCTGTTTTTT. Translation gives CAWSVTSTGELFF.